This is a list of T cell receptor beta chains from one sample in a study of beta chain features in type 1 diabetes. Produced via immunoSEQ multiplex PCR; TCRdb's table is partial and in-frame only. The sample carries over 300,000 clones, around 9.3% recorded once. Sequenced: central memory CD4+ T cells from blood. The receptors were gathered from a man aged 25-45 years with type 1 diabetes. Both conserved end residues are part of each CDR3. The order of the fields is V gene, D gene, J gene, clone size, CDR3 protein. The D gene is left open where the match is weak. Not every row has a clone size; where given, it reads once, few, many or a size class.

TRBV7-9	.	TRBJ2-7	.	CASSSLGEGRGILEQYF
TRBV10-3	.	TRBJ2-1	.	CAISSQGSRGPGEQFF
TRBV30	.	TRBJ1-1	few	CAWSRQNTEAFF
TRBV5-1	.	TRBJ2-1	few	CASSPRSGNYNEQFF
TRBV11-2	.	TRBJ2-7	few	CASSRGPVSSYEQYF
TRBV9	.	TRBJ2-3	.	CASSVGPDTQYF
TRBV7-2	TRBD1	TRBJ1-2	many	CASSLGQGALNGYTF
TRBV23-1	TRBD2	TRBJ2-1	.	CASSPRGVSYNEQFF
TRBV5-1	.	TRBJ1-1	.	CASSTLTDTEAFF
TRBV30	TRBD1	TRBJ1-2	.	CAWLPPGQIYGYTF
TRBV29-1	.	TRBJ2-5	few	CSVATQPTGTQYF
TRBV4-3	.	TRBJ2-5	.	CASSQALAGETQYF
TRBV9	.	TRBJ2-6	.	CASSAVATQGANVLTF
TRBV11-2	TRBD1	TRBJ1-2	.	CASSSTGEGFGYTF
TRBV29-1	TRBD1	TRBJ2-7	.	CSVARQGEYEQYF
TRBV2	TRBD2	TRBJ2-5	.	CASSPTSGGVETQYF
TRBV7-2	TRBD2	TRBJ2-1	few	CASSYQSGTNYNEQFF
TRBV9	.	TRBJ2-3	.	CASSPSVVGTQYF
TRBV6-1	TRBD1	TRBJ2-3	.	CASSESQGTGTWF
TRBV7-2	TRBD2	TRBJ2-7	few	CASSLGPSGGYYDQYF
TRBV2	.	TRBJ2-1	many	CASIQGLGNEQFF
TRBV7-2	TRBD2	TRBJ2-3	few	CASRLRGGGDTQYF
TRBV7-9	.	TRBJ1-3	.	CASSLSIILGDGNTIYF
TRBV11-2	.	TRBJ2-7	few	CASSAQDTTSYEQYF
TRBV29-1	.	TRBJ1-5	few	CSAGFSNQPQHF
TRBV14	.	TRBJ2-3	few	CASSQVGAIDTQYF
TRBV4-2	TRBD1	TRBJ1-2	.	CASSQDDRGLYGYTF
TRBV18	TRBD1	TRBJ1-1	.	CASSLRGPKNTEAFF
TRBV5-1	.	TRBJ2-3	.	CASSLEGHLRDTQYF
TRBV18	TRBD1	TRBJ1-5	few	CASSPDRHQPQHF
TRBV5-4	TRBD2	TRBJ2-4	.	CASSLRLAGGPDKNIQYF
TRBV19	TRBD2	TRBJ2-1	few	CASSIGGGVSYNEQFF
TRBV30	TRBD1	TRBJ2-2	few	CAWSNAGGSRTGELFF
TRBV7-7	TRBD1	TRBJ2-2	few	CASSSDRMNTGELFF
TRBV18	.	TRBJ1-1	many	CASSPNGRTEAFF
TRBV5-1	.	TRBJ1-1	few	CASSWGGTEAFF
TRBV4-2	.	TRBJ2-1	.	CASSHRMDRNEQFF
TRBV6-6	.	TRBJ2-1	few	CASSYFGPYNEQFF
TRBV2	.	TRBJ1-5	few	CASRKEGSQPQHF
TRBV4-3	TRBD1	TRBJ2-3	few	CASSQDVYRGSTDTQYF
TRBV9	.	TRBJ2-5	.	CASSADMFQETQYF
TRBV28	.	TRBJ2-7	.	CASSLRAHEQYF
TRBV29-1	TRBD2	TRBJ2-2	few	CSARSSGGARELFF
TRBV5-1	TRBD2	TRBJ2-1	many	CASSLDGGGYNEQFF
TRBV6-6	.	TRBJ2-7	many	CASSYSSAFYEQYF
TRBV28	.	TRBJ2-5	.	CASSSSRGETQYF
TRBV7-9	.	TRBJ1-6	.	CASSPYIVGSPLHF
TRBV7-2	.	TRBJ1-6	.	CASSLSGPNSPLHF
TRBV18	.	TRBJ1-2	.	CASSPPSVRGANYGYTF
TRBV6-5	.	TRBJ2-7	few	CASSSRANEQYF
TRBV9	.	TRBJ1-1	few	CASSVGFGGRNTEAFF
TRBV9	.	TRBJ2-7	.	CASSVEGDEQYF
TRBV9	.	TRBJ1-6	.	CASSVAQGESPLHF